This T cell receptor beta chain was sequenced for a study of OX40 agonist ivuxolimab in advanced cancers. Study in general: Patients were dosed with the agonistic anti-OX40 (CD134) antibody ivuxolimab. In this trial design, patients received ivuxolimab intravenously at 0.01 to 10 mg/kg every 2 weeks. Three patients, one with hepatocellular carcinoma and two with cutaneous melanoma, achieved partial responses.

Study observations and caveats: Nonresponders, in some cases, also had low normalized T-cell clonal expansion.

The protocol was immunoSEQ multiplex PCR, while the TCRdb copy is restricted to in-frame clones and leaves out a portion. The sample has over 55,000 clones, roughly 87% seen once. Trimming took 3 bases from V and 0 from J, leaving 11 bases between them. The CDR3 is 15 amino acids. CDR1 SGHRS and CDR2 YFSETQ come from the germline V gene. Notes on this clone: The antigen is unknown.

The specimen was CD4+ or CD8+ T cells sorted from blood, collected in a trial of the OX40 agonist ivuxolimab. The sequence was collected from an adult with an advanced solid tumor such as melanoma, head and neck, liver or kidney cancer. This chain connects TRBV5-1 to TRBJ2-3, with D perhaps TRBD1 (6 bases). The CDR3 is CASSSMDRSTDTQYF. CDR3 DNA: TGCGCCAGCAGCTCGATGGACAGAAGCACAGATACGCAGTATTTT.